Shown below are 26 T cell receptor beta chains from a single sample sequenced in a study of cytomegalovirus exposure and HLA in healthy donors. Primers included in the PCR were 60 Vbeta and 13 Jbeta primers. Generated by immunoSEQ multiplex PCR, the TCRdb table keeps only in-frame clones and is missing some. The sample includes 120,000 or so clones, roughly 80% of them seen just once. Material for sequencing was PBMCs. The receptors were sampled from a female donor in good health and CMV-seropositive.

The J gene is TRBJ2-7, the V gene TRBV9; 10 bases line up with TRBD2. This CDR3 has 14 amino acids. Per the germline V gene, CDR1 is SGDLS and CDR2 is YYNGEE. J lost 4 bases, V lost 4 bases, and 5 bases had no gene match. CDR3 coding DNA: TGTGCCAGCAGCACCGGACTAGCGGAGTACGAGCAGTACTTC. It is translated as CASSTGLAEYEQYF.

The V call is TRBV6-4, the J call TRBJ2-7; a weak D match, TRBD2 (6 bases). Trimming left V 6 bases short and J 4 bases short, with 19 bases between. The CDR3 totals 15 residues. Germline CDR1 is MRHNA and CDR2 is SNTAGT. CDR3 amino acids: CASSPQAGSRYEQYF. The CDR3 DNA follows: TGTGCCAGCAGCCCGCAAGCGGGTTCGAGGTACGAGCAGTACTTC.

To note about this clone: The germline gene is not matched at one end of the junction; a read error may be the cause. The chain is built from TRBV5-1 and TRBJ1-2; D is possibly TRBD1 (5 bases). Germline-derived CDR1 and CDR2 are SGHRS and YFSETQ. CDR3 length: 14 amino acids. CDR3 amino acids: CAISLRSGDLLYTF. DNA for the CDR3: TGCGCCATCAGCTTAAGGTCCGGGGACTTACTTTACACCTTC.

V is TRBV6-5 and J is TRBJ1-5; D gene unclear. Germline CDR1 is MNHEY and CDR2 is SVGAGI. Trimming removed 0 bases from V and 4 bases from J, with 10 bases in between. CDR3 length equals 15 residues. In DNA, the CDR3 is TGTGCCAGCAGTTACTCGAACTATGGGAATCAGCCCCAGCATTTT. It encodes CASSYSNYGNQPQHF.

The chain employs TRBV5-1 and TRBJ1-1, with 7 positions matching TRBD1. With 4 bases clipped from V and 4 bases from J, the junction kept 10 bases outside the gene matches. This CDR3 spans 15 amino acids. CDR1 SGHRS and CDR2 YFSETQ come from the germline V gene. This chain's CDR3 is CASSPDRDGSTEAFF. Here the CDR3 DNA reads TGCGCCAGCAGCCCTGACAGGGACGGGAGCACTGAAGCTTTCTTT.

The gene calls are TRBV5-4 and TRBJ1-2; D is uncertain. V lost 4 bases and J lost 2, with 9 bases in between. Germline V lookup: CDR1 SGHNT, CDR2 YYREEE (reference sequence). This CDR3 contains 13 residues. CDR3 sequence: CASSRQENYGYTF. The DNA of the CDR3 is TGTGCCAGCAGCCGACAAGAAAACTATGGCTACACCTTC.

This chain uses TRBV6-4 with TRBJ1-1, with 8 bases lining up with TRBD1. This CDR3 region has 14 residues. Germline V CDR1 and CDR2: MRHNA, SNTAGT. Trimming removed 7 bases from V and 3 bases from J; junction bases left unmatched: 7. The CDR3, as DNA: TGTGCCAGCACCCGACAGGGGCGGCACACTGAAGCTTTCTTT. Amino acid sequence: CASTRQGRHTEAFF.

A single count supports this clone. The CDR3 reads CASSLRQGGTYNEQFF. CDR3 bases: TGTGCCAGCAGCCTCAGACAGGGGGGGACCTACAATGAGCAGTTCTTC. V usage is TRBV7-9 and J usage is TRBJ2-1; 9 positions agree with TRBD1. The CDR3 runs to 16 residues. V lost 5 bases and J lost 2; bases outside the gene matches: 7. Germline V gene data show CDR1 as SEHNR and CDR2 as FQNEAQ (reference sequence).

The chain joins TRBV7-2 to TRBJ2-3, with D possibly matching TRBD2 (5 bases). V was cut by 1 base and J by 4 bases, with 12 bases left in between. CDR3 length equals 15 residues. Germline CDR1 reads SGHTA; CDR2 reads FQGNSA. CDR3 in DNA: TGTGCCAGCAGCTTAGGAGGTACGAGGGCAGATACGCAGTATTTT. It codes for CASSLGGTRADTQYF.

The rearrangement joins TRBV10-3 to TRBJ2-7; a possible D gene is TRBD1 (6 bases). This CDR3 is 13 amino acids long. The V gene's germline CDR1 is ENHRY and CDR2 SYGVKD. Trimming cost V 6 bases and J 0 bases, with 9 bases left between them. In DNA, the CDR3 is TGTGCCATCAGCCAGGGGCTCTCCTACGAGCAGTACTTC. Translation: CAISQGLSYEQYF.

The chain has TRBV2 and TRBJ2-5; TRBD2 agrees at 8 bases. Germline CDR1 is SNHLY and CDR2 is FYNNEI. The length of the CDR3 is 15 residues. The trim removed 7 bases at V and 1 base at J, leaving 8 bases unmatched. The CDR3, as DNA: TGTGCCAGCAAGGCCTCACTAGCGGCCCAAGAGACCCAGTACTTC. It specifies CASKASLAAQETQYF. Drawing the rest from reference TRBV2 and TRBJ2-5, the complete variable domain is EPEVTQTPSHQVTQMGQEVILRCVPISNHLYFYWYRQILGQKVEFLVSFYNNEISEKSEIFDDQFSVERPDGSNFTLKIRSTKLEDSAMYFCASKASLAAQETQYFGPGTRLLVL.

The chain joins TRBV6-1 to TRBJ2-2, with 9 nucleotides matching TRBD1. The CDR3 runs to 17 residues. The trim removed 3 bases at V and 3 bases at J, leaving 8 bases unmatched. The V gene's germline CDR1 is MNHNS and CDR2 SASEGT. The CDR3 loop is CASSEHRGRFDTGELFF. CDR3 in DNA: TGTGCCAGCAGTGAGCACAGGGGGCGCTTCGACACCGGGGAGCTGTTTTTT.

The chain employs TRBV27 and TRBJ1-2, with unresolved D. The CDR3 runs to 12 residues. V shed 5 bases and J shed 7 bases, with 11 bases lying between them. Looked up from germline, CDR1 is MNHEY and CDR2 is SMNVEV (reference sequence). The CDR3 nucleotides read TGTGCCAGCAGTAGTTCCCGGGGTGGCTACACCTTC. It is translated as CASSSSRGGYTF.

J is TRBJ2-5 and V is TRBV12-5; D might be TRBD2 (5 bases). With 1 base removed from V and 2 bases from J, the gap between germline ends came to 5 bases. Germline V gives CDR1 LGHNT, CDR2 FRNRAP. The CDR3 consists of 13 residues. In nucleotides, the CDR3 is TGTGCTAGTGGTTTGGGGGAGCAAGAGACCCAGTACTTC. As protein: CASGLGEQETQYF.

The chain has TRBV7-6 and TRBJ2-1, with D possibly TRBD2 on 6 matching bases. The CDR3 extends over 16 amino acids. CDR1 is SGHVS, CDR2 FNYEAQ, per germline. Trimming took 4 bases from V and 2 from J, leaving 15 bases between them. CDR3 DNA sequence: TGTGCCAGCAGCTATACGGGACTCACGACCTACAATGAGCAGTTCTTC. It yields the protein CASSYTGLTTYNEQFF.

This clone appeared once. The CDR3 DNA reads as TGCGCCAGCAGCGATGGAGGCGGGCCGGTGAACACTGAAGCTTTCTTT. It encodes CASSDGGGPVNTEAFF. This chain connects TRBV5-1 to TRBJ1-1; D unresolved. V was trimmed by 4 bases and J by 0 bases, leaving 16 bases between them. Germline V CDR1 and CDR2: SGHRS, YFSETQ. This CDR3 comprises 16 residues.

V usage is TRBV6-1 and J usage is TRBJ2-5; 12 bases agree with TRBD2. The V segment lost 4 bases and the J segment 5 bases; nucleotides outside the gene matches: 5. Germline lookup yields CDR1 MNHNS and CDR2 SASEGT. The CDR3 extends over 15 amino acids. The CDR3 loop reads CASSGLAGGRETQYF. The CDR3 nucleotides are TGTGCCAGCAGTGGGCTAGCGGGGGGGCGCGAGACCCAGTACTTC.

This clone has more than one count but fewer than ten. The CDR3 here is CASRDRGRQAGGYTF. CDR3 DNA: TGTGCCAGCAGGGACAGGGGAAGGCAAGCGGGTGGCTACACCTTC. The chain recombines TRBV5-8 with TRBJ1-2; TRBD1 matches at 9 bases. The length of the CDR3 is 15 residues. V lost 5 bases to trimming and J lost 7 bases; unmatched junction nucleotides: 12. The germline V gene encodes CDR1 SGHTS and CDR2 YDEGEE.

The genes are TRBV6-5 and TRBJ2-2, with a possible D match to TRBD1 (6 bases). Deletions cut 8 bases from V and 6 bases from J, with 13 bases between. Per the germline V gene, CDR1 is MNHEY and CDR2 is SVGAGI. This CDR3 is 13 amino acids long. The chain's CDR3 is CASRIRTAGELFF. Here the CDR3 DNA reads TGTGCCAGCCGAATAAGGACAGCCGGGGAGCTGTTTTTT.

This chain uses TRBV2 with TRBJ2-5; 10 bases align to TRBD1. CDR3 length equals 15 residues. Germline V gene data show CDR1 as SNHLY and CDR2 as FYNNEI. V lost 6 bases, J lost 4 bases, and 8 bases stayed unmatched. Written as DNA, the CDR3 is TGTGCCAGCAGCGGGACAGGGGTTGGCAGAGAGACCCAGTACTTC. Amino acids: CASSGTGVGRETQYF. Complete variable domain (other parts from reference TRBV2 and TRBJ2-5): EPEVTQTPSHQVTQMGQEVILRCVPISNHLYFYWYRQILGQKVEFLVSFYNNEISEKSEIFDDQFSVERPDGSNFTLKIRSTKLEDSAMYFCASSGTGVGRETQYFGPGTRLLVL.

The chain links TRBV7-8 to TRBJ1-6, with no clear D. Germline values: CDR1 SGHVS, CDR2 FQNEAQ. The CDR3 spans 15 residues. The V end lost 5 bases, the J end lost 13 bases, and 21 bases lay between the germline ends. The CDR3 is CASSLWETGVGPLHF. In DNA form, the CDR3 reads TGTGCCAGCAGCCTATGGGAGACTGGGGTAGGGCCCCTCCACTTT.

The chain joins TRBV7-9 to TRBJ1-1; 8 bases map to TRBD1. The CDR3 runs 14 residues. Germline V lookup: CDR1 SEHNR, CDR2 FQNEAQ (reference sequence). V shed 2 bases and J 7 bases; nucleotides not matched to a gene: 6. The CDR3 loop reads CASSLKQGVGEAFF. The CDR3 DNA follows: TGTGCCAGCAGCTTAAAACAGGGGGTGGGTGAAGCTTTCTTT. Full variable domain (remainder filled in from reference TRBV7-9 and TRBJ1-1): DTGVSQNPRHKITKRGQNVTFRCDPISEHNRLYWYRQTLGQGPEFLTYFQNEAQLEKSRLLSDRFSAERPKGSFSTLEIQRTEQGDSAMYLCASSLKQGVGEAFFGQGTRLTVV.

This chain uses TRBV30 with TRBJ1-3; D gene uncertain. Germline values: CDR1 GTSNPN, CDR2 SVGIG (reference sequence). V was pared by 4 bases and J by 0 bases, with 16 bases between. The CDR3 totals 16 residues. CDR3 protein: CAWTVGGFYSGNTIYF. The CDR3 DNA is TGTGCCTGGACCGTGGGAGGTTTTTACTCTGGAAACACCATATATTTT.

CDR3: CASSSGAYNEQFF. The CDR3 coding sequence is TGTGCCAGCAGCTCGGGAGCCTACAATGAGCAGTTCTTC. This rearrangement joins TRBV7-9 to TRBJ2-1; TRBD2 is a possible D gene (6 bases). Germline V gene sequence: CDR1 SEHNR, CDR2 FQNEAQ (reference sequence). The CDR3 extends over 13 amino acids. V was trimmed by 4 bases and J by 2 bases, leaving 6 bases between them.

The V gene is TRBV6-5, the J gene TRBJ2-3; D perhaps matches TRBD2 (6 bases). The CDR3 contains 14 residues. The V gene's germline CDR1 is MNHEY and CDR2 SVGAGI. V lost 4 bases and J lost 5, with 13 bases in between. For the CDR3, the DNA is TGTGCCAGCAGTTCCGGGACTTGGGGAGATACGCAGTATTTT. Translating gives CASSSGTWGDTQYF.

This rearrangement joins TRBV19 to TRBJ1-2; no definite D call. The germline V gene encodes CDR1 LNHDA and CDR2 SQIVND (reference sequence). Trimming stripped 3 bases from V and 2 bases from J, with 10 bases between. There are 14 residues in the CDR3. CDR3 protein: CASSIPSTNYGYTF. The CDR3 DNA follows: TGTGCCAGTAGTATCCCCTCCACAAACTATGGCTACACCTTC.